The entry that follows covers one T cell receptor beta chain sequence. The antigen remains unidentified. Using a J-beta primer mix together with a sample-barcoded 5' primer, a second PCR was run for about 7 to 12 cycles. From the 5' RACE reads, TCRdb called clonotypes with MiXCR, one entry per CDR3 protein. The sample includes more than 1,400,000 distinct CDR3 sequences, around 39% of them seen just once. CDR3 length: 14 amino acids. The germline V gene encodes CDR1 SNHLY and CDR2 FYNNEI. Trimming shortened V by 2 bases and J by 6 bases, and 11 bases separated the two germline ends. This entry is derived from a study of blood T cells in healthy people across ages. General observations from the study: No one knew whether donors had CMV, which possibly confounded expanded clonotype changes. Unsorted PBMC material precluded a definitive naive versus antigen-experienced comparison.

The sequenced material came from blood. The rearrangement joins TRBV2 to TRBJ1-5, with a weak D call TRBD1 (5 bases). This sequence was found in a woman younger than 35 in good health. The CDR3 DNA reads TGTGCCAGCAGTGAACAGACTCAGGGTCAGCCCCAGCATTTT. This encodes CASSEQTQGQPQHF.